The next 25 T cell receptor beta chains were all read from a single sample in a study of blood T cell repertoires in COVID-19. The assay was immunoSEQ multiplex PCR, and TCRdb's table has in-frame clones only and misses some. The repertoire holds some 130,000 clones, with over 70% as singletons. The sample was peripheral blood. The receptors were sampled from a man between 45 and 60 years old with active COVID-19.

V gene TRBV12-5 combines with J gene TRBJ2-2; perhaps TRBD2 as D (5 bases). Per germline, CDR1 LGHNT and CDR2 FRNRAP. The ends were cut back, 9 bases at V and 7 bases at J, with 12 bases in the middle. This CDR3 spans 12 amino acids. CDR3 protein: CASGIGSGELFF. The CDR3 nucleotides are TGTGCTAGCGGGATAGGGAGCGGGGAGCTGTTTTTT.

The CDR3 nucleotides read TGTGCCAGCAGTGGGGGCGAGACAGGGAGAGTCTATGGCTACACCTTC. This sequence encodes CASSGGETGRVYGYTF. This chain connects TRBV2 to TRBJ1-2, with TRBD1 identical over 7 bases. The CDR3 has 16 amino acids. Germline V gene sequence: CDR1 SNHLY, CDR2 FYNNEI. With V trimmed by 4 bases and J by 4 bases, 12 bases remained unmatched. Filled out from reference TRBV2 and TRBJ1-2, the complete variable domain reads EPEVTQTPSHQVTQMGQEVILRCVPISNHLYFYWYRQILGQKVEFLVSFYNNEISEKSEIFDDQFSVERPDGSNFTLKIRSTKLEDSAMYFCASSGGETGRVYGYTFGSGTRLTVV.

CDR3 in amino acids: CASRREFSGANVLTF. DNA for the CDR3: TGCGCCAGCAGGCGGGAGTTCTCTGGGGCCAACGTCCTGACTTTC. The chain couples TRBV5-1 to TRBJ2-6, with 7 positions matching TRBD2. J was trimmed by 0 bases and V by 5 bases; bases with no gene match: 2. The CDR3 totals 15 residues. The germline gives CDR1 SGHRS, CDR2 YFSETQ. Drawing the rest from reference TRBV5-1 and TRBJ2-6, the complete variable domain is KAGVTQTPRYLIKTRGQQVTLSCSPISGHRSVSWYQQTPGQGLQFLFEYFSETQRNKGNFPGRFSGRQFSNSRSEMNVSTLELGDSALYLCASRREFSGANVLTFGAGSRLTVL.

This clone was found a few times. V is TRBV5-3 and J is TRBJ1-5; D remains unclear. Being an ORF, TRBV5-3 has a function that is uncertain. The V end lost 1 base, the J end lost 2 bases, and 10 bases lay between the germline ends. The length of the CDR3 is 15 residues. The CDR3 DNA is TGTGCCAGAAGCTTGATCTGGGGAGGCAATCAGCCCCAGCATTTT. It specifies CARSLIWGGNQPQHF.

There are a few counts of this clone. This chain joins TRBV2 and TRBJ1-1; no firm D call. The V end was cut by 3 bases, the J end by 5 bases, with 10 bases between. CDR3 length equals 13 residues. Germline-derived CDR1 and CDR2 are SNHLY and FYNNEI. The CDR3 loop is CASSDRPRTEAFF. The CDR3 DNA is TGTGCCAGCAGTGACAGGCCAAGGACTGAAGCTTTCTTT. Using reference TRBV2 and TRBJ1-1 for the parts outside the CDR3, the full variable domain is EPEVTQTPSHQVTQMGQEVILRCVPISNHLYFYWYRQILGQKVEFLVSFYNNEISEKSEIFDDQFSVERPDGSNFTLKIRSTKLEDSAMYFCASSDRPRTEAFFGQGTRLTVV.

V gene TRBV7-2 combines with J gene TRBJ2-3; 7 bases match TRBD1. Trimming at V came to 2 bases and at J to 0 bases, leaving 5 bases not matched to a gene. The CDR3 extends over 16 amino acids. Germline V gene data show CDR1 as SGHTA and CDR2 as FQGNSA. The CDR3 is CASSLPGTESTDTQYF. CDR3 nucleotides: TGTGCCAGCAGCTTACCCGGGACAGAAAGCACAGATACGCAGTATTTT. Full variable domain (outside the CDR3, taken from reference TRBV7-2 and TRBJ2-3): GAGVSQSPSNKVTEKGKDVELRCDPISGHTALYWYRQSLGQGLEFLIYFQGNSAPDKSGLPSDRFSAERTGGSVSTLTIQRTQQEDSAVYLCASSLPGTESTDTQYFGPGTRLTVL.

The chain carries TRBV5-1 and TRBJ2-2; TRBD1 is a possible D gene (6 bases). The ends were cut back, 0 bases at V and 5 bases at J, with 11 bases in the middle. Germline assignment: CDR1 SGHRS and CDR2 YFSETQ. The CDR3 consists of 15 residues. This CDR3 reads CASSLDAGQTGELFF. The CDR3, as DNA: TGCGCCAGCAGCTTGGATGCCGGACAGACCGGGGAGCTGTTTTTT.

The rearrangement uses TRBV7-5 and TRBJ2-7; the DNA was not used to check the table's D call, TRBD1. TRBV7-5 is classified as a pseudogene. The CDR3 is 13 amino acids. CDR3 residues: CARRQGELSEQYF. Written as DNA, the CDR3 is TGTGCCAGAAGACAGGGAGAATTGAGCGAGCAGTACTTC.

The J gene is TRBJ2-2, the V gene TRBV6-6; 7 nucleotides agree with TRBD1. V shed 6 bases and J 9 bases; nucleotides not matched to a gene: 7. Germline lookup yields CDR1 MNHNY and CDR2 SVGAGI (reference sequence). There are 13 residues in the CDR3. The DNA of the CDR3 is TGTGCCAGCAGGATACAACAGGGGTGGGAGCTGTTTTTT. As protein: CASRIQQGWELFF.

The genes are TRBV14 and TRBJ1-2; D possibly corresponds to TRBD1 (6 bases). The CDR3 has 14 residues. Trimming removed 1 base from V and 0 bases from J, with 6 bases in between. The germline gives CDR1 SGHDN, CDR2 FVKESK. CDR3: CASSQGQANYGYTF. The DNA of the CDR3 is TGTGCCAGCAGCCAAGGACAGGCTAACTATGGCTACACCTTC. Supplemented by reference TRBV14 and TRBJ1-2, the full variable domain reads EAGVTQFPSHSVIEKGQTVTLRCDPISGHDNLYWYRRVMGKEIKFLLHFVKESKQDESGMPNNRFLAERTGGTYSTLKVQPAELEDSGVYFCASSQGQANYGYTFGSGTRLTVV.

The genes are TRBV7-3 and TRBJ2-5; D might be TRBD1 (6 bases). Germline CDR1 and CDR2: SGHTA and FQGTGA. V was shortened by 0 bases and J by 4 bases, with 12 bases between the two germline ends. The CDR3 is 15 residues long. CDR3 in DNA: TGTGCCAGCAGCTTAACGTCCGGCAGGGGAGAGACCCAGTACTTC. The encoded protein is CASSLTSGRGETQYF.

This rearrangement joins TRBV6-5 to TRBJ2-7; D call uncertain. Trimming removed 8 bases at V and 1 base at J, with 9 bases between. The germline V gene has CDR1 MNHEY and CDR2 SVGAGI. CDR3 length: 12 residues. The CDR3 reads CASGFRSYEQYF. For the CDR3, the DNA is TGTGCCAGCGGTTTCCGGTCCTACGAGCAGTACTTC.

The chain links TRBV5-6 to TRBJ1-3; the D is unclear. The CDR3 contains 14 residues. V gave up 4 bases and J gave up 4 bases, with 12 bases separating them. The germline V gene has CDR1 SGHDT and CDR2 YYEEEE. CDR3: CASSPRVGGNTIYF. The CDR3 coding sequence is TGTGCCAGCAGCCCCCGGGTCGGCGGAAACACCATATATTTT. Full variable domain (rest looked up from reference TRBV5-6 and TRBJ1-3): DAGVTQSPTHLIKTRGQQVTLRCSPKSGHDTVSWYQQALGQGPQFIFQYYEEEERQRGNFPDRFSGHQFPNYSSELNVNALLLGDSALYLCASSPRVGGNTIYFGEGSWLTVV.

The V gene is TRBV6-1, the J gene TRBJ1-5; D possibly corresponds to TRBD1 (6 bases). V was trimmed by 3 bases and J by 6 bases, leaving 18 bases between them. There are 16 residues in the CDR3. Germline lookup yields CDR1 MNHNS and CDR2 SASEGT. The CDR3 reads CASSDFGRGGGQPQHF. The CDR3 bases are TGTGCCAGCAGTGACTTTGGCAGGGGAGGGGGTCAGCCCCAGCATTTT.

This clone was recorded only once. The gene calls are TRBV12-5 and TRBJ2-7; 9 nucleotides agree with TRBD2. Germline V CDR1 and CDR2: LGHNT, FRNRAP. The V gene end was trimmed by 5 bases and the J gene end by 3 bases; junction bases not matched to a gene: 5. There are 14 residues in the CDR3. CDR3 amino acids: CASGPTSGNYEQYF. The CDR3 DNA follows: TGTGCTAGTGGTCCGACTAGCGGCAACTACGAGCAGTACTTC.

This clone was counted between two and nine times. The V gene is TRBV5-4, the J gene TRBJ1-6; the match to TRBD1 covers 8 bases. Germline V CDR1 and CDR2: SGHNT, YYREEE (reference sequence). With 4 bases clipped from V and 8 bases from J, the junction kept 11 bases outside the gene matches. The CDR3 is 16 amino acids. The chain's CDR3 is CASSHFAGTGDSPLHF. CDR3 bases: TGTGCCAGCAGCCATTTCGCCGGGACAGGTGATTCACCCCTCCACTTT.

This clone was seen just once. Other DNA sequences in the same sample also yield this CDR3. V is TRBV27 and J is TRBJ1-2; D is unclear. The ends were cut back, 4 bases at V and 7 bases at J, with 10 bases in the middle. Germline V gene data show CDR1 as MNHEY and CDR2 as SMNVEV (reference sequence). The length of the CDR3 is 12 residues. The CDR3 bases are TGTGCCAGCAGTTCAGTATCTGGTGGCTACACCTTC. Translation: CASSSVSGGYTF.

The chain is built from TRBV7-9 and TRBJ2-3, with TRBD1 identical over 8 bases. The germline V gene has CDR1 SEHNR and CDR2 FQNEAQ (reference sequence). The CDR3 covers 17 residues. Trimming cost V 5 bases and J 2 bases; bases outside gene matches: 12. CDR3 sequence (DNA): TGTGCCAGCAGCCCCGCGCGGACAGGGATGGACACAGATACGCAGTATTTT. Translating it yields CASSPARTGMDTDTQYF.

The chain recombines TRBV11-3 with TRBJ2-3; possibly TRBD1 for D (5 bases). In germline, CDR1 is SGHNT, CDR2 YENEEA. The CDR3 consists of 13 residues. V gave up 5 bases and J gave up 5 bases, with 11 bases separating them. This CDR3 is CASSPPGLDTQYF. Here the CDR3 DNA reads TGTGCCAGCAGCCCGCCAGGGTTAGATACGCAGTATTTT.

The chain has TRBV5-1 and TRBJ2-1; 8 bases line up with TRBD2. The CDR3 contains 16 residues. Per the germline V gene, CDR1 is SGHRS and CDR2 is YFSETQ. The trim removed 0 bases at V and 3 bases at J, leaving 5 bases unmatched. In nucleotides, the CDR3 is TGCGCCAGCAGCTTGGGAGCGGGGGCCAGCTACAATGAGCAGTTCTTC. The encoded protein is CASSLGAGASYNEQFF.

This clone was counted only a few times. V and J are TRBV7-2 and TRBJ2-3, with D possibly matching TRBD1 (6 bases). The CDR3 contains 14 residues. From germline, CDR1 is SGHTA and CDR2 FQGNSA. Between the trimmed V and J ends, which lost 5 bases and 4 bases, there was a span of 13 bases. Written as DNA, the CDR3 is TGTGCCAGCAGCGTATGGGGGCTCCCAGATACGCAGTATTTT. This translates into CASSVWGLPDTQYF. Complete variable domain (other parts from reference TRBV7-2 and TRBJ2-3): GAGVSQSPSNKVTEKGKDVELRCDPISGHTALYWYRQSLGQGLEFLIYFQGNSAPDKSGLPSDRFSAERTGGSVSTLTIQRTQQEDSAVYLCASSVWGLPDTQYFGPGTRLTVL.

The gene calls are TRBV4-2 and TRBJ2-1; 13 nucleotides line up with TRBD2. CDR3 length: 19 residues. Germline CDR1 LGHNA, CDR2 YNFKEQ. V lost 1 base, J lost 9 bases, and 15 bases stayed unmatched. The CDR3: CASSQVATSGGRGQGEQFF. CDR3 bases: TGTGCCAGCAGCCAAGTAGCGACTAGCGGGGGGAGGGGGCAGGGTGAGCAGTTCTTC.

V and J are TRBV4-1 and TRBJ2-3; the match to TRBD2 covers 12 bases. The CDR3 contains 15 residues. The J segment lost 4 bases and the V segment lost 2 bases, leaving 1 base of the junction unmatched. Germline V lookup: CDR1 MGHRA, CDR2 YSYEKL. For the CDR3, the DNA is TGCGCCAGCAGCCAATCTAGCGGGGGGGCAGATACGCAGTATTTT. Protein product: CASSQSSGGADTQYF.

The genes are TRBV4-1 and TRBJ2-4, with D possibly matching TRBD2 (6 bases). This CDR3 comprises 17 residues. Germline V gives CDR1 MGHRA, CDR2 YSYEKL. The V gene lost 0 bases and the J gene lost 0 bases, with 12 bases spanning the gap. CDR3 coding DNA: TGCGCCAGCAGCCAAGAAGGAGCGGGTCTAGCCAAAAACATTCAGTACTTC. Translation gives CASSQEGAGLAKNIQYF.

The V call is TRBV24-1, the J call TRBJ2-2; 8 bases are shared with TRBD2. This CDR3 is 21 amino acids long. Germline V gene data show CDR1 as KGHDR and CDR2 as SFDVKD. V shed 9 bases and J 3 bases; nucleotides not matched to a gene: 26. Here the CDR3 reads CATSIGGVAGTSPPDTGELFF. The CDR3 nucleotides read TGTGCCACCTCAATCGGGGGGGTAGCGGGGACCTCCCCCCCGGACACCGGGGAGCTGTTTTTT.